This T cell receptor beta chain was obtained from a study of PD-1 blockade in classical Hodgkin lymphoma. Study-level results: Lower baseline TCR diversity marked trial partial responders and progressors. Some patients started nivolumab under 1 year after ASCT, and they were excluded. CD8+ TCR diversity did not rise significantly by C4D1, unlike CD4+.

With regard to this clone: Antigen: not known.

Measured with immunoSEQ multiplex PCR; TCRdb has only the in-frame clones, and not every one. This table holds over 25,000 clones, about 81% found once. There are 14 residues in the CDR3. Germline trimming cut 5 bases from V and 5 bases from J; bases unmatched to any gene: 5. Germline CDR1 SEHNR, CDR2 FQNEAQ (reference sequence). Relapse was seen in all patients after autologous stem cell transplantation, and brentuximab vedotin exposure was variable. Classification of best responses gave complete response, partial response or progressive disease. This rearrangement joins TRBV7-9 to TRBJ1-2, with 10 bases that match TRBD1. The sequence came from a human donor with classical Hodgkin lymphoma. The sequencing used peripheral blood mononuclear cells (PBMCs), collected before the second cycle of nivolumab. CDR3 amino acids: CASSVGQGPYGYTF. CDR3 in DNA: TGTGCCAGCAGCGTGGGACAGGGGCCTTATGGCTACACCTTC.